This T cell receptor (beta chain) was captured in a study of cytomegalovirus exposure and HLA in healthy donors. V gave up 6 bases and J gave up 0 bases; unmatched junction bases: 6. The CDR3 runs 15 residues. Germline assignment: CDR1 MDHEN and CDR2 SYDVKM. Vbeta (60) and Jbeta (13) primers were used in the PCR. Sequencing was performed with immunoSEQ multiplex PCR; in TCRdb, only in-frame clones are kept and a portion is missing. The sample lists about 200,000 clones; about 87% were seen once. This clone has only a few counts. This receptor was identified in a man aged 25-45 years in good health and CMV-seronegative. The chain carries TRBV28 and TRBJ1-1, with TRBD1 matching 8 bases. The sample comprised PBMCs. CDR3 amino acids: CASSSWTGMNTEAFF. In DNA, the CDR3 is TGTGCCAGCAGCTCCTGGACAGGGATGAACACTGAAGCTTTCTTT.